This TCR beta chain was found in a study of graft-versus-host responses after intestinal transplantation. Study overall: Isolated intestinal, liver-intestinal, or multivisceral transplants had been given to the recipients. After anti-thymocyte globulin induction, recipients took tacrolimus and steroids for 3 to 4 years.

Upon completion of the reaction, proliferating CFSE-low responders, both CD3+CD4+ and CD3+CD8+, were sorted. V was cut by 6 bases and J by 9 bases, with 15 bases left in between. Germline-derived CDR1 and CDR2 are SGHNT and YENEEA. This CDR3 comprises 14 residues. Profiling relied on immunoSEQ multiplex PCR, and the TCRdb table lists in-frame clones only, not all of them. The profile shows fewer than 25,000 clones, approximately 40% of them singletons. The source material was alloreactive CD4+ T cells from a mixed lymphocyte reaction culture, sampled before intestinal transplant. Indicated subset: CFSE-low proliferating T cells sorted from approximately 6-day pre-transplant mixed lymphocyte reaction (GvH or HvG direction). The TCR sequence derives from a human patient who received an intestinal transplant. The chain uses TRBV11-3 and TRBJ1-6; D call uncertain. CDR3: CASRLRERGSPLHF. The CDR3 DNA sequence: TGTGCCAGCAGGTTGCGGGAGCGGGGTTCACCCCTCCACTTT.